The 25 T cell receptor beta chains below all came from one sample that was sequenced in a study of graft-versus-host responses after intestinal transplantation. No cognate antigen is known for these TCRs. Only in-frame clones appear in the TCRdb table, and some are missing; sequencing was by immunoSEQ multiplex PCR. The data contain some 100,000 clones, under 95% of them singletons. The sequencing used unstimulated CD8+ T cells sorted from spleen or lymph node cells, collected before transplant. All receptors come from a human donor who was the organ donor for an intestinal transplant.

This sequence joins TRBV5-6 and TRBJ1-4, with D perhaps TRBD1 (5 bases). The germline gives CDR1 SGHDT, CDR2 YYEEEE. The V end lost 2 bases, the J end lost 10 bases, and 9 bases lay between the germline ends. The CDR3 spans 12 residues. Written as DNA, the CDR3 is TGTGCCAGCAGCTTCGGGGGGGGAAAACTGTTTTTT. Protein sequence: CASSFGGGKLFF.

The gene calls are TRBV10-2 and TRBJ2-5; D perhaps matches TRBD1 (6 bases). This CDR3 spans 13 amino acids. The V gene's germline CDR1 is WSHSY and CDR2 SAAADI. Trimming took 7 bases from V and 2 from J, leaving 11 bases between them. For the CDR3, the DNA is TGCGCCAGCAAAGAGCAGGGGCAAGAGACCCAGTACTTC. Encoded protein: CASKEQGQETQYF.

The V and J genes are TRBV28 and TRBJ2-5, with D possibly TRBD1 on 5 matching bases. Trimming shortened V by 2 bases and J by 9 bases, and 10 bases separated the two germline ends. The germline V gene encodes CDR1 MDHEN and CDR2 SYDVKM. The CDR3 is 12 residues long. CDR3 sequence reads: CASSLQGLAQYF. The CDR3 region has the DNA TGTGCCAGCAGTTTACAGGGTTTGGCCCAGTACTTC.

The J gene is TRBJ2-7, the V gene TRBV4-1; D gene unclear. Germline V gene lookup returns CDR1 MGHRA and CDR2 YSYEKL. The ends were cut back, 4 bases at V and 2 bases at J, with 9 bases in the middle. The CDR3 extends over 13 amino acids. This chain's CDR3 is CASSPLHTYEQYF. The CDR3 bases are TGCGCCAGCAGCCCCTTACATACCTACGAGCAGTACTTC.

V gene TRBV9 combines with J gene TRBJ2-7; D gene ambiguous. V was shortened by 3 bases and J by 0 bases, with 10 bases between the two germline ends. Germline lookup yields CDR1 SGDLS and CDR2 YYNGEE. The CDR3 extends over 14 amino acids. CDR3 nucleotides: TGTGCCAGCAGCGCCCGCGAGAGCTCCTACGAGCAGTACTTC. Translated, it gives CASSARESSYEQYF.

The chain couples TRBV14 to TRBJ1-4; 7 bases are shared with TRBD1. Germline CDR1 SGHDN, CDR2 FVKESK. Losses at the gene ends were 3 bases for V and 8 bases for J; bases not matched to a gene: 9. The CDR3 totals 15 residues. The CDR3 region is CASSHEQGYWEKLFF. The DNA of the CDR3 is TGTGCCAGCAGCCACGAACAGGGGTACTGGGAAAAACTGTTTTTT.

This clone was seen just once. The J gene is TRBJ1-2, the V gene TRBV6-5, with D unclear. Between the trimmed V and J ends, which lost 0 bases and 5 bases, there was a span of 10 bases. The CDR3 sequence is 14 residues long. Germline loops: CDR1 MNHEY, CDR2 SVGAGI. The CDR3 bases are TGTGCCAGCAGTTACTCGACGGGTCAGTATGGCTACACCTTC. Protein: CASSYSTGQYGYTF.

V gene TRBV9 combines with J gene TRBJ2-1; maybe TRBD2 (5 bases). Germline CDR1 is SGDLS and CDR2 is YYNGEE. The ends were cut back, 4 bases at V and 8 bases at J, with 16 bases in the middle. The CDR3 loop spans 14 amino acids. The CDR3 loop reads CASSKPLDYDEQFF. CDR3 nucleotide sequence: TGTGCCAGCAGCAAACCACTAGATTACGATGAGCAGTTCTTC.

The V call is TRBV27, the J call TRBJ2-2; TRBD2 is a possible D gene (6 bases). The CDR3 sequence is 17 residues long. The ends were cut back, 5 bases at V and 5 bases at J, with 21 bases in the middle. CDR1 and CDR2 (germline): MNHEY, SMNVEV (reference sequence). Written as DNA, the CDR3 is TGTGCCAGCAGTCGACCCGGGCGGGACCTGGGGACCGGGGAGCTGTTTTTT. It is translated as CASSRPGRDLGTGELFF.

This clone was found once. The chain uses TRBV27 and TRBJ1-4, with 8 bases matching TRBD1. Germline CDR1 reads MNHEY; CDR2 reads SMNVEV (reference sequence). This CDR3 spans 15 amino acids. Trimming took 7 bases from V and 8 from J; bases not matched to a gene: 12. The chain's CDR3 is CASKIRGQGLEKLFF. CDR3 DNA: TGTGCCAGCAAAATACGTGGACAGGGTCTGGAAAAACTGTTTTTT.

The chain combines TRBV7-9 with TRBJ2-5; the D gene is possibly TRBD2 (6 bases). CDR1 is SEHNR, CDR2 FQNEAQ, per germline (reference sequence). The V gene lost 3 bases and the J gene lost 2 bases, with 13 bases spanning the gap. The CDR3 covers 15 residues. This chain's CDR3 is CASSFESGRQETQYF. DNA for the CDR3: TGTGCCAGCAGCTTCGAGTCAGGGAGGCAAGAGACCCAGTACTTC.

This chain uses TRBV7-9 with TRBJ2-3; the D gene is possibly TRBD2 (7 bases). The CDR3 sequence is 17 residues long. With 6 bases removed from V and 0 bases from J, the gap between germline ends came to 19 bases. Germline lookup yields CDR1 SEHNR and CDR2 FQNEAQ (reference sequence). CDR3 DNA sequence: TGTGCCAGCAGGACACCGGCGGGGGCCGGTAGCACAGATACGCAGTATTTT. This codes for CASRTPAGAGSTDTQYF.

This sequence joins TRBV27 and TRBJ2-7; 8 bases agree with TRBD1. This CDR3 region has 15 residues. V lost 6 bases to trimming and J lost 2 bases; unmatched junction nucleotides: 9. Per germline, CDR1 MNHEY and CDR2 SMNVEV (reference sequence). CDR3 sequence: CASRLGGQGPYEQYF. As DNA, the CDR3 is TGTGCCAGCAGGCTGGGCGGACAGGGCCCCTACGAGCAGTACTTC.

The rearrangement uses TRBV11-2 and TRBJ2-3; D perhaps matches TRBD1 (5 bases). CDR1 is SGHAT, CDR2 FQNNGV, per germline. V gave up 1 base and J gave up 6 bases, with 14 bases separating them. The CDR3 covers 15 residues. CDR3 sequence (DNA): TGTGCCAGCAGCTTAGGACGCAAGGGGCGTGATACGCAGTATTTT. This sequence encodes CASSLGRKGRDTQYF.

The gene calls are TRBV13 and TRBJ2-1, with TRBD2 matching over 12 bases. The CDR3 covers 16 residues. Germline V gene sequence: CDR1 PRHDT, CDR2 FYEKMQ (reference sequence). The junction had 10 bases not matched to a gene; V was cut back by 4 bases and J by 9 bases. DNA of the CDR3: TGTGCCAGCAGCTCCTCGACTAGCGGGGGCCGAGGTGAGCAGTTCTTC. Its translation is CASSSSTSGGRGEQFF.

The chain recombines TRBV6-5 with TRBJ2-7; D remains ambiguous. V was trimmed by 2 bases and J by 4 bases, leaving 15 bases between them. Germline V lookup: CDR1 MNHEY, CDR2 SVGAGI. The CDR3 is made up of 15 amino acids. The CDR3 region is CASSYSSSTVYEQYF. In DNA, the CDR3 is TGTGCCAGCAGTTACAGTTCCTCTACCGTATACGAGCAGTACTTC.

V gene TRBV2 combines with J gene TRBJ2-3; TRBD2 is a possible D gene (5 bases). This CDR3 has 19 residues. The V end was cut by 4 bases, the J end by 2 bases, with 25 bases between. Per the germline V gene, CDR1 is SNHLY and CDR2 is FYNNEI. The CDR3, as DNA: TGTGCCAGCAGTGGGGGTTTAGTAGGGAGTCGAAACCCCACAGATACGCAGTATTTT. Its protein product is CASSGGLVGSRNPTDTQYF.

The rearrangement joins TRBV27 to TRBJ2-5; 8 bases align to TRBD1. The length of the CDR3 is 16 residues. In germline, CDR1 is MNHEY, CDR2 SMNVEV (reference sequence). The J segment lost 1 base and the V segment lost 6 bases, leaving 10 bases of the junction unmatched. The CDR3 DNA is TGTGCCAGCAGACCAGGGGGCGCTTCCCTCCAAGAGACCCAGTACTTC. Amino acids: CASRPGGASLQETQYF.

The CDR3 loop is CASSLAAPAGDQQYF. DNA of the CDR3: TGTGCCAGCAGCTTAGCGGCACCAGCGGGGGATCAGCAGTACTTC. V and J are TRBV7-6 and TRBJ2-7, with 8 bases fitting TRBD2. The CDR3 length is 15 residues. Losses at the gene ends were 0 bases for V and 8 bases for J; bases not matched to a gene: 9. Germline V lookup: CDR1 SGHVS, CDR2 FNYEAQ. The whole variable domain, remainder taken from reference TRBV7-6 and TRBJ2-7, is GAGVSQSPRYKVTKRGQDVALRCDPISGHVSLYWYRQALGQGPEFLTYFNYEAQQDKSGLPNDRFSAERPEGSISTLTIQRTEQRDSAMYRCASSLAAPAGDQQYFGPGTRLTVT.

V gene TRBV5-6 combines with J gene TRBJ2-5; D is perhaps TRBD2 (6 bases). The CDR3 loop spans 16 amino acids. The V gene lost 4 bases and the J gene lost 5 bases, with 21 bases spanning the gap. Germline CDR1 SGHDT, CDR2 YYEEEE. The chain's CDR3 is CASSPSGLPYFETQYF. The CDR3 DNA is TGTGCCAGCAGCCCATCGGGACTCCCGTATTTCGAGACCCAGTACTTC.

V is TRBV20-1 and J is TRBJ1-2; D gene uncertain. V lost 5 bases, J lost 5 bases, and 6 bases lay in between. Germline CDR1 reads DFQATT; CDR2 reads SNEGSKA (reference sequence). This CDR3 is 10 amino acids long. The DNA for the CDR3 is TGCAGTGCTCCCCAGTATGGCTACACCTTC. This sequence encodes CSAPQYGYTF.

The genes are TRBV11-2 and TRBJ2-5; no clear D. Germline loops: CDR1 SGHAT, CDR2 FQNNGV. V was shortened by 3 bases and J by 2 bases, with 13 bases between the two germline ends. The CDR3 totals 15 residues. CDR3 DNA: TGTGCCAGCAGCTTCCCACAGCTGCGACAAGAGACCCAGTACTTC. Translated, it gives CASSFPQLRQETQYF.

This clone was seen just once. The V and J genes are TRBV6-1 and TRBJ1-2; perhaps TRBD1 as D (5 bases). CDR1 is MNHNS and CDR2 is SASEGT in the germline V gene. The CDR3 covers 13 residues. The V end was cut by 6 bases, the J end by 1 base, with 9 bases between. CDR3 in DNA: TGTGCCAGCAGGGTGACAGATAACTATGGCTACACCTTC. Residues: CASRVTDNYGYTF.

The rearrangement joins TRBV28 to TRBJ2-2; no reliable D call. Trimming removed 5 bases from V and 1 base from J, with 5 bases in between. This CDR3 contains 13 residues. Germline values: CDR1 MDHEN, CDR2 SYDVKM. For the CDR3, the DNA is TGTGCCAGCAGTCTAATGAACACCGGGGAGCTGTTTTTT. It yields the protein CASSLMNTGELFF.

This chain uses TRBV6-4 with TRBJ2-7; 10 bases agree with TRBD1. CDR3 length: 13 residues. In germline, CDR1 is MRHNA, CDR2 SNTAGT. J gave up 4 bases and V 9 bases, and 6 bases lay outside the gene matches. The CDR3 region has the DNA TGTGCCAGAAGACAGGGGGCATTTTACGAGCAGTACTTC. It specifies CARRQGAFYEQYF.